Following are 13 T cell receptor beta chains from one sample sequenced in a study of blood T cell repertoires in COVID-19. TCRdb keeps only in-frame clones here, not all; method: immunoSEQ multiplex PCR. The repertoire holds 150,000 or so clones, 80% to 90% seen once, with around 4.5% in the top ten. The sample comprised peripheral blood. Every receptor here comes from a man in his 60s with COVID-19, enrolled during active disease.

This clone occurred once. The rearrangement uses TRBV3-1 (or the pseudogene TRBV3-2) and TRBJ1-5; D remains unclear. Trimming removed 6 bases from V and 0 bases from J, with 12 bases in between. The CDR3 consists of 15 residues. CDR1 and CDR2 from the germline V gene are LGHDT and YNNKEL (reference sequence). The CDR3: CASSRGGSSNQPQHF. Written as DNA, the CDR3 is TGTGCCAGCAGTCGCGGAGGTAGTAGCAATCAGCCCCAGCATTTT.

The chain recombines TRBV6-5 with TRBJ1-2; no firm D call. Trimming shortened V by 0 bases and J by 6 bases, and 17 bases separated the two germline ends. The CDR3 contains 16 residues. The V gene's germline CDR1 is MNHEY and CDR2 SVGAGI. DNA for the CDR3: TGTGCCAGCAGTTACTCGAGGATAATGAACCCGCATGGCTACACCTTC. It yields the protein CASSYSRIMNPHGYTF.

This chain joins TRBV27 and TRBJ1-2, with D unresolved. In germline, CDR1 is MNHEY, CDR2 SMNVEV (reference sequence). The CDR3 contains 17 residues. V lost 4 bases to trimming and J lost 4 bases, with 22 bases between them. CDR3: CASSSNRGAAASYGYTF. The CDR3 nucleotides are TGTGCCAGCAGTTCAAACCGGGGAGCGGCAGCCTCCTATGGCTACACCTTC.

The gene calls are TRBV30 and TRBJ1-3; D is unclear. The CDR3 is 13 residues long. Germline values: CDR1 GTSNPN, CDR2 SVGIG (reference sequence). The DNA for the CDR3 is TGTGCTCAAAATCGGGGCTCTGGAAACACCATATATTTT. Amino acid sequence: CAQNRGSGNTIYF.

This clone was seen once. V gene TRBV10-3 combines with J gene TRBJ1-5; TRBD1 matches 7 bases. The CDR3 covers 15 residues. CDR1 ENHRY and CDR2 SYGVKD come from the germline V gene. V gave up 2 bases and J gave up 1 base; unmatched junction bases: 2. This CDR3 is CAISEGTASNQPQHF. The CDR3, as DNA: TGTGCCATCAGTGAGGGGACAGCCAGCAATCAGCCCCAGCATTTT.

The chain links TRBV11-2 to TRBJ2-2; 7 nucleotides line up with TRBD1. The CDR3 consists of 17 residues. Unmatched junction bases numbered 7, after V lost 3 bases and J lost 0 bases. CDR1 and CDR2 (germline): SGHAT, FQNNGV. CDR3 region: CASSFTADRANTGELFF. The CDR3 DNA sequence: TGTGCCAGCAGCTTTACAGCCGACAGGGCGAACACCGGGGAGCTGTTTTTT.

CDR3 sequence: CAGGTSGGPSTDTQYF. CDR3 DNA: TGTGCCGGAGGGACTAGCGGGGGGCCAAGCACAGATACGCAGTATTTT. The chain has TRBV7-2 and TRBJ2-3, with 15 nucleotides matching TRBD2. The CDR3 sequence is 16 residues long. The germline V gene encodes CDR1 SGHTA and CDR2 FQGNSA. V lost 11 bases, J lost 0 bases, and 6 bases stayed unmatched.

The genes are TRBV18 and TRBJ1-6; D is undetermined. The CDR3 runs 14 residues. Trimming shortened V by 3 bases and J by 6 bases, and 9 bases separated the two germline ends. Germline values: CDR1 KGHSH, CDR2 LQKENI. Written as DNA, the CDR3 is TGTGCCAGCTCACCGACTGCCGTTAATTCACCCCTCCACTTT. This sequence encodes CASSPTAVNSPLHF.

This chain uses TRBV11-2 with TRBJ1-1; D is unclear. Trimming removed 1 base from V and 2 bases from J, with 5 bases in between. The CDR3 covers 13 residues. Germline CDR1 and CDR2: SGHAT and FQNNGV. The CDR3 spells CASSLAINTEAFF. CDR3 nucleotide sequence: TGTGCCAGCAGCTTAGCTATAAACACTGAAGCTTTCTTT.

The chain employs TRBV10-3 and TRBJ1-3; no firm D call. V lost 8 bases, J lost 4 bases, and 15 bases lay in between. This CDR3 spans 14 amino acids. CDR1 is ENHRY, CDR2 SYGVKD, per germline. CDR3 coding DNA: TGTGCCATCTTGAACCCGGCGGCAGGAAACACCATATATTTT. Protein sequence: CAILNPAAGNTIYF.

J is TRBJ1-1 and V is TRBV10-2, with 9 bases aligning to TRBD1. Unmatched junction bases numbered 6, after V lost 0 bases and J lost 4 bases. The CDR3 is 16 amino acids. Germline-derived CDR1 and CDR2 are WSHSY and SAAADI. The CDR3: CASSESGQGLSTEAFF. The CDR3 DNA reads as TGCGCCAGCAGTGAGTCGGGACAGGGTTTGAGCACTGAAGCTTTCTTT.

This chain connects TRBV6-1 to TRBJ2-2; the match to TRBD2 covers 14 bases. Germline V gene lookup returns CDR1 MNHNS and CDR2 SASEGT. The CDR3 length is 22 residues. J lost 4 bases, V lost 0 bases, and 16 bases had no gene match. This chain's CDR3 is CASSEAGPLGLAGVKGTGELFF. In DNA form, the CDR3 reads TGTGCCAGCAGTGAAGCTGGGCCCTTGGGACTAGCGGGGGTCAAGGGCACCGGGGAGCTGTTTTTT.

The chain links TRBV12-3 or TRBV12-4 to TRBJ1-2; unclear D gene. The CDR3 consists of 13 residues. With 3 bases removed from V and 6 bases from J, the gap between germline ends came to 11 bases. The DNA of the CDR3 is TGTGCCAGCAGTTTTAATGGAGGCGATGGCTACACCTTC. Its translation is CASSFNGGDGYTF.